Described below is a single TCR beta chain sequence and its context. Time point denoted: sample taken at primary tumor resection. This sample is part of a study of spatial heterogeneity in lung cancer. TCRdb processed the 5' RACE reads anew with MiXCR; each CDR3 protein has one entry. The sample yields 10,000 to 15,000 distinct CDR3 sequences, around 3.7% seen once. CDR1 is MNHEY and CDR2 is SVGAGI in the germline V gene. This CDR3 is 14 amino acids long. With 7 bases removed from V and 0 bases from J, the gap between germline ends came to 11 bases. This receptor was obtained from a male donor with early-stage non-small cell lung cancer. The chain employs TRBV6-5 and TRBJ2-3; no definite D call. Here the sequenced sample was PBMCs, taken at surgery. CDR3 bases: TGTGCCAGCACCTCTCTCTCTAGCACAGATACGCAGTATTTT. Its translation: CASTSLSSTDTQYF.